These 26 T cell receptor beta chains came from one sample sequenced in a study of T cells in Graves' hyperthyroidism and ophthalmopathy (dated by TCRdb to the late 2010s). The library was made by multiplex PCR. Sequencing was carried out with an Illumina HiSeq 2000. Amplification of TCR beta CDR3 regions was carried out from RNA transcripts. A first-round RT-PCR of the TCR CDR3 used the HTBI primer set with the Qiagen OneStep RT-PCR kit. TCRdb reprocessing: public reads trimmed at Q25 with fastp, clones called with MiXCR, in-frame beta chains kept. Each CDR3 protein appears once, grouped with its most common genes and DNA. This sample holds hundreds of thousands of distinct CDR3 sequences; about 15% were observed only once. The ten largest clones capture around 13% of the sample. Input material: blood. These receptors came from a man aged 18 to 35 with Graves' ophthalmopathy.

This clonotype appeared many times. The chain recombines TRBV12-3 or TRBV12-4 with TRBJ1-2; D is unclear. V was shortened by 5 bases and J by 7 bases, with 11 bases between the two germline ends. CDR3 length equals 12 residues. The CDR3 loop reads CASSPVDRGYTF. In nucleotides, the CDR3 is TGTGCCAGCAGTCCCGTTGACCGTGGCTACACCTTC.

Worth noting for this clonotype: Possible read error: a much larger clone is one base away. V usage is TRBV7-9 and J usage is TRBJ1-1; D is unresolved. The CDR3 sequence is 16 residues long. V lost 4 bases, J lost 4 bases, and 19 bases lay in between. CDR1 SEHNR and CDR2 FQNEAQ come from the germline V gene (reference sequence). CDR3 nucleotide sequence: TGTGCCAGCAGCTCGCCGGACGGTGGAATGAGCACTGAAGCTTTCTTT. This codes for CASSSPDGGMSTEAFF.

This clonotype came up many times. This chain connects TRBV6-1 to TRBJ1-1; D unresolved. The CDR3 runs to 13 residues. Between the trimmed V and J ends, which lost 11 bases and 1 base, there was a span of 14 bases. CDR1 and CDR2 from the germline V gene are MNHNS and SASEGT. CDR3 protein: CAGAYGENTEAFF. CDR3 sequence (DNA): TGTGCCGGTGCTTACGGGGAGAACACTGAAGCTTTCTTT.

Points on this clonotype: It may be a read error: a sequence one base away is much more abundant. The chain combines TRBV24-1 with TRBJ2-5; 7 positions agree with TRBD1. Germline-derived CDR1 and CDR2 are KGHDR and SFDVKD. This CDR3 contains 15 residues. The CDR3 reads CATSDLRGGLETLYF. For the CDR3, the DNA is TGTGCCACCAGTGATTTGAGAGGGGGCCTAGAGACCCTGTACTTC.

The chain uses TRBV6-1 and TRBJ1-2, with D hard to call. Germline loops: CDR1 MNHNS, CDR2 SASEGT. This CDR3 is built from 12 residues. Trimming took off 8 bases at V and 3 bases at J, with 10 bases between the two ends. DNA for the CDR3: TGTGCCAGCGGGCGGAATGACTATGGCTACACCTTC. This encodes CASGRNDYGYTF.

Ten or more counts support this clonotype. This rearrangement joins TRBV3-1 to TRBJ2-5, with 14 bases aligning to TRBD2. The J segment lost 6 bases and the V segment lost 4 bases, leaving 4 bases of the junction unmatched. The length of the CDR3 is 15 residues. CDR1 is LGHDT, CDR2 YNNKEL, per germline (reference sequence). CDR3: CASSRGLAGAQTQYF. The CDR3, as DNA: TGTGCCAGCAGCCGGGGACTAGCGGGAGCTCAGACCCAGTACTTC.

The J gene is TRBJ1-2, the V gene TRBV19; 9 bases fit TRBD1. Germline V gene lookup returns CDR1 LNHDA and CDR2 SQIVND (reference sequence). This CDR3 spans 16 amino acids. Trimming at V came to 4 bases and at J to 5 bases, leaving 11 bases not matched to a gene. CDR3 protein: CASSTQPGQGHYGYTF. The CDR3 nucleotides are TGTGCCAGTAGTACTCAACCGGGACAGGGTCATTATGGCTACACCTTC.

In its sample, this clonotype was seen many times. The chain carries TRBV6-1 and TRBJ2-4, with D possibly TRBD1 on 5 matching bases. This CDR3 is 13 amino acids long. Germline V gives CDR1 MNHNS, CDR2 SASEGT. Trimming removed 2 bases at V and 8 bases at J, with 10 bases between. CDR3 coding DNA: TGTGCCAGCAGTGAAAGGACAATGGACATTCAGTACTTC. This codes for CASSERTMDIQYF.

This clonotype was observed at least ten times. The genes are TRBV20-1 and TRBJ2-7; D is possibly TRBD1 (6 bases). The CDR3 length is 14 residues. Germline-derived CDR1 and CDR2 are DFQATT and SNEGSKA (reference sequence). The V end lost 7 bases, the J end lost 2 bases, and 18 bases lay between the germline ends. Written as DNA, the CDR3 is TGCAGTGTTAACCGGGACAACGGCCCCTACGAGCAGTACTTC. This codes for CSVNRDNGPYEQYF.

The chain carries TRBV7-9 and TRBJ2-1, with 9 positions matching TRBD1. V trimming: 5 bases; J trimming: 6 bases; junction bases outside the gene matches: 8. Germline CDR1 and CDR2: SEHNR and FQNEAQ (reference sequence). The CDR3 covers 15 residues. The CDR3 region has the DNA TGTGCCAGCAGCGGAACCGGGACAGGGTCCAATGAGCAGTTCTTC. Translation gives CASSGTGTGSNEQFF.

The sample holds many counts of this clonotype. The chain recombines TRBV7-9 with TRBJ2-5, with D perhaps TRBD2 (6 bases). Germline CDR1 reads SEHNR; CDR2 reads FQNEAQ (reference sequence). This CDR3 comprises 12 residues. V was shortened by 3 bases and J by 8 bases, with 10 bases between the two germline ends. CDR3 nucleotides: TGTGCCAGCAGCTTGGAGGGGAGAACCCAGTACTTC. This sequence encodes CASSLEGRTQYF. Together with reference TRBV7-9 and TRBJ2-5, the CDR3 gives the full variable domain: DTGVSQNPRHKITKRGQNVTFRCDPISEHNRLYWYRQTLGQGPEFLTYFQNEAQLEKSRLLSDRFSAERPKGSFSTLEIQRTEQGDSAMYLCASSLEGRTQYFGPGTRLLVL.

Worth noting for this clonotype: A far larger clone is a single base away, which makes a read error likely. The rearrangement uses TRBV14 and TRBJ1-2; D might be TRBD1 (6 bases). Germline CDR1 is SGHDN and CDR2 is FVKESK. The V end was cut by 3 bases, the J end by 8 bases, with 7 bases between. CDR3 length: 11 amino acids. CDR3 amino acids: CASSQQGGYTF. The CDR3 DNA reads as TGTGCCAGCAGCCAGCAGGGGGGCTACACCTTC.

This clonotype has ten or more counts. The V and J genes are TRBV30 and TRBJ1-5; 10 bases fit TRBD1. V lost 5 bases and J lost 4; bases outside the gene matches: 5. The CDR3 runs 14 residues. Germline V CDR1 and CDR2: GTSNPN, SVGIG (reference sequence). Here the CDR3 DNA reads TGTGCCTGGTGCGACAGGGGGCGAAATCAGCCCCAGCATTTT. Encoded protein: CAWCDRGRNQPQHF. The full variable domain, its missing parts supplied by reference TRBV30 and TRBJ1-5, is SQTIHQWPATLVQPVGSPLSLECTVEGTSNPNLYWYRQAAGRGLQLLFYSVGIGQISSEVPQNLSASRPQDRQFILSSKKLLLSDSGFYLCAWCDRGRNQPQHFGDGTRLSIL.

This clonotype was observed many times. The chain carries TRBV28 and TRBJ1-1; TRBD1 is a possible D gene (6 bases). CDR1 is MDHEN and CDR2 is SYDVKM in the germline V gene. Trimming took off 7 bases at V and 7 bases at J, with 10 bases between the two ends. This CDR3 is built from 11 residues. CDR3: CASTRTVEAFF. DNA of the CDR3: TGTGCCAGCACCAGGACAGTTGAAGCTTTCTTT.

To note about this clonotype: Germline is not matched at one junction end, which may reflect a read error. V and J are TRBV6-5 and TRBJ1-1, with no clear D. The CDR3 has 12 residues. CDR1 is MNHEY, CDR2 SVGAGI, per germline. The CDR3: CASIYGGSGAFF. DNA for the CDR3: TGTGCCAGCATTTACGGAGGCAGCGGAGCTTTCTTT.

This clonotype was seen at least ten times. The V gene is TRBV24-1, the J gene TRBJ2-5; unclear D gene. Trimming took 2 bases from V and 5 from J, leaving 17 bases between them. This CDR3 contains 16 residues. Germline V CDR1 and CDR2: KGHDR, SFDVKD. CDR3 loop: CATSDSRRDFRETQYF. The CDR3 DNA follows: TGTGCCACCAGTGATTCACGCCGAGATTTCCGCGAGACCCAGTACTTC.

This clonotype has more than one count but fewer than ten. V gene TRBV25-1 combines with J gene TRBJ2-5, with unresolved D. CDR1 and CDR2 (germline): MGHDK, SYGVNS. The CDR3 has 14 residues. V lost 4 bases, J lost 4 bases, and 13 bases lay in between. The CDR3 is CASSARQSPETQYF. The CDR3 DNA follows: TGTGCCAGCAGTGCCCGGCAGTCCCCAGAGACCCAGTACTTC.

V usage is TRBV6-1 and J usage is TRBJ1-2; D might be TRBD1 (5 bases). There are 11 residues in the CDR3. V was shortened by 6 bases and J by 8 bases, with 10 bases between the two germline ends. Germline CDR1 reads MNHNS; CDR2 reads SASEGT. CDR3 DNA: TGTGCCAGCAGGGGGGAGGGAGGCTACACCTTC. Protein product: CASRGEGGYTF.

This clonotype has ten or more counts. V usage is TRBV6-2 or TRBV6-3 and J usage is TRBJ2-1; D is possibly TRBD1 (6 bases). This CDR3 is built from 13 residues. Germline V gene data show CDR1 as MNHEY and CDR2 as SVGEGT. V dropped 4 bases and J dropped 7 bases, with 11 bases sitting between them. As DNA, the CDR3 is TGTGCCAGCAGTTCAGCAGGGGCTAATGAGCAGTTCTTC. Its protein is CASSSAGANEQFF.

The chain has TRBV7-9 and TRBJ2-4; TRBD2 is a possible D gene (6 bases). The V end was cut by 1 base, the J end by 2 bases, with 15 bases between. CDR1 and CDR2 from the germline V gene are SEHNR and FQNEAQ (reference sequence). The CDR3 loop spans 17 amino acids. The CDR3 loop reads CASSLVLTGVSKNIQYF. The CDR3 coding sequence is TGTGCCAGCAGCTTAGTGTTAACGGGAGTTTCCAAAAACATTCAGTACTTC.

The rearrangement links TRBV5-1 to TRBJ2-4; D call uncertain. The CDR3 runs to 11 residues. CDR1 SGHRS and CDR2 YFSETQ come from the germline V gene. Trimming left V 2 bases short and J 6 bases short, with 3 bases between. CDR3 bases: TGCGCCAGCAGCTTAGTAAACATTCAGTACTTC. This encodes CASSLVNIQYF.

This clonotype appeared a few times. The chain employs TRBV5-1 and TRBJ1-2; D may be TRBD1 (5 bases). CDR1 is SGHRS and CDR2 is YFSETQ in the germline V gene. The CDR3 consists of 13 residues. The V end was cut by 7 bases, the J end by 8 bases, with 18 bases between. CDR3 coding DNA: TGCGCCAGCGGGACGGGGAGGGCGAAAGGCTACACCTTC. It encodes CASGTGRAKGYTF.

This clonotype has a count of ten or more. The CDR3 bases are TGTGCCAGCACCTGGGGGGATACGCAGTATTTT. It is translated as CASTWGDTQYF. The rearrangement links TRBV2 to TRBJ2-3, with D perhaps being TRBD1 or TRBD2 (5 bases each). The germline V gene encodes CDR1 SNHLY and CDR2 FYNNEI. The CDR3 spans 11 residues. Trimming took 7 bases from V and 6 from J, leaving 8 bases between them.

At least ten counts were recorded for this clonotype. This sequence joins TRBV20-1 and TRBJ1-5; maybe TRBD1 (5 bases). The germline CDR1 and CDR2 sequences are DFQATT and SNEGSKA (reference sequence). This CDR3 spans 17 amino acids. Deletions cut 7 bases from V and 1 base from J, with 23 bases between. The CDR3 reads CSVPPGGGGGSNQPQHF. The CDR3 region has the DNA TGCAGTGTTCCACCTGGAGGAGGTGGGGGGAGCAATCAGCCCCAGCATTTT.

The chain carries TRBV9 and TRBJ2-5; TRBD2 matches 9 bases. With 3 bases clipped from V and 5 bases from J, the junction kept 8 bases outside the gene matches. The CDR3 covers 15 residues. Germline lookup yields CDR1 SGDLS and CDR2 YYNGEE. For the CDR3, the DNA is TGTGCCAGCAGCGCCTATAGCGGGAGCGGCGAGACCCAGTACTTC. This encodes CASSAYSGSGETQYF.

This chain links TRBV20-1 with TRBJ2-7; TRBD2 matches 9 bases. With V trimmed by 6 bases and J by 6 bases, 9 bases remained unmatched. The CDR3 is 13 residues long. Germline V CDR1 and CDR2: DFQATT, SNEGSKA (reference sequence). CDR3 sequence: CSASSGLAVEQYF. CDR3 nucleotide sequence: TGCAGTGCCTCATCGGGACTAGCAGTCGAGCAGTACTTC.